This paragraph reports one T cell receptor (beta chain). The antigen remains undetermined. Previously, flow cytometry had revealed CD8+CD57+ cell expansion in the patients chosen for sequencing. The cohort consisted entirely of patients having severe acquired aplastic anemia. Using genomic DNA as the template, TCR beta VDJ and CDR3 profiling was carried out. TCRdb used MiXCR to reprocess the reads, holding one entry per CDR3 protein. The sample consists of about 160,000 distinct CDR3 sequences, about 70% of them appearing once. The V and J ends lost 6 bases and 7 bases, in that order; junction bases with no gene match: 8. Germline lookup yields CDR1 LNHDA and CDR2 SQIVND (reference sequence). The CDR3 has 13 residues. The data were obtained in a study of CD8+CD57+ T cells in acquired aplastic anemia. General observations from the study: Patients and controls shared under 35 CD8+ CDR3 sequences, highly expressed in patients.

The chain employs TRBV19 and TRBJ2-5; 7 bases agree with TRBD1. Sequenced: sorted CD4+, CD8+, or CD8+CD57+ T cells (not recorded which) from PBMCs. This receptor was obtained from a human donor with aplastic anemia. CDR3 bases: TGTGCCAGTAGGGACAGGCCGGTGGGGACCCAGTACTTC. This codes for CASRDRPVGTQYF.